This TCR beta chain was documented in a study of radiotherapy plus CTLA-4 blockade in lung cancer. Overall study: Objective responses were seen in roughly 20% of patients, disease control in less than 40%.

CDR1 and CDR2 from the germline V gene are SGHNT and YYREEE (reference sequence). This CDR3 has 14 amino acids. V lost 3 bases to trimming and J lost 5 bases, with 14 bases between them. Study outcomes and limitations: The best predictor of response was reported to be early blood T cell clone dynamics, with interferon-beta. Researchers report tumor-derived TCR clones expanding in blood after radiotherapy plus ipilimumab.

In the case of this clone: Antigen specificity is unknown.

Profiled with immunoSEQ multiplex PCR; TCRdb holds only in-frame clones, not every one. Among approximately 78,000 clones, around 73% were seen once, and the ten largest hold 7.1%. Lung cancer patients with chemo-refractory metastatic non-small-cell disease were given focal radiation plus CTLA-4 blockade with ipilimumab. The sample consisted of peripheral blood, taken from a patient treated with radiotherapy plus ipilimumab. The gene calls are TRBV5-4 and TRBJ2-5; TRBD1 is a possible D gene (6 bases). This clonotype originated in a human donor with non-small cell lung cancer who had a complete response to radiotherapy plus ipilimumab. As DNA, the CDR3 is TGTGCCAGCAGCTCGGCACAGGGTCCCGAGACCCAGTACTTC. It codes for CASSSAQGPETQYF. The full variable domain, in which reference TRBV5-4 and TRBJ2-5 provide the parts outside the CDR3, is ETGVTQSPTHLIKTRGQQVTLRCSSQSGHNTVSWYQQALGQGPQFIFQYYREEENGRGNFPPRFSGLQFPNYSSELNVNALELDDSALYLCASSSAQGPETQYFGPGTRLLVL.